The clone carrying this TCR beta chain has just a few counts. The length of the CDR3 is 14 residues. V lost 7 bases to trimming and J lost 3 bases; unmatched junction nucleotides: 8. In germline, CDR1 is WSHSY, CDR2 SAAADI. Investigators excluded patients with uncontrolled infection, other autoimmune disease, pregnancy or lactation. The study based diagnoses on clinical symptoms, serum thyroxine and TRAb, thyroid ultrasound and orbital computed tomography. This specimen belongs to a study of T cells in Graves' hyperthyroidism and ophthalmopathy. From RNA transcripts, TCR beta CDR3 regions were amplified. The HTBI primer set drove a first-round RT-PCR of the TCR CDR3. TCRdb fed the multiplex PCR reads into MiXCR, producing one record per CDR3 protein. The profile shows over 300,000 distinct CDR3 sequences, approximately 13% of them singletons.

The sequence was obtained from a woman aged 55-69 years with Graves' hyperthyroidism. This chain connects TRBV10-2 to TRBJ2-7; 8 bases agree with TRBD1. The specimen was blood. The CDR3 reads CASTLFGTGYEQYF. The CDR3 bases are TGCGCCAGCACCCTATTCGGGACAGGCTACGAGCAGTACTTC.